This record covers a single T cell receptor (beta chain). This sample is part of a study of blood T cell repertoires in COVID-19. This CDR3 has 15 residues. Trimming took 6 bases from V and 9 from J; bases not matched to a gene: 13. CDR1 is MGHDK, CDR2 SYGVNS, per germline. Here immunoSEQ multiplex PCR was the method, and the copy in TCRdb shows in-frame clones only, minus some. Among fewer than 150,000 clones listed, roughly 90% were seen once. Sequenced material: peripheral blood. This rearrangement joins TRBV25-1 to TRBJ2-1, with 8 bases that match TRBD2. This receptor was obtained from a man aged 50 to 59 with active or convalescent COVID-19. CDR3 in amino acids: CASRPTGGLVGEQFF. Here the CDR3 DNA reads TGTGCCAGCAGACCAACCGGGGGACTAGTAGGTGAGCAGTTCTTC.